This T cell receptor beta chain is drawn from a study of blood T cell repertoires in COVID-19. Across the whole study: Material from acute and convalescent COVID-19 was sourced from the United States, Italy and Spain.

Cohort allocation depended upon clinical history that participants reported. This clone showed up just a few times. Germline CDR1 reads SGHVS; CDR2 reads FQNEAQ. This CDR3 contains 14 residues. Trimming took off 5 bases at V and 5 bases at J, with 13 bases between the two ends. Original analysis: How many nucleated cells were present was estimated from reference gene primer amplification. TCRdb's table, derived via immunoSEQ multiplex PCR, lists solely in-frame clones and lacks some. V and J calls and clone size are as listed in that table; D and trimming were resolved from the DNA. The sample records some 460,000 clones, 70% to 90% being singletons.

The chain joins TRBV7-8 to TRBJ1-5; D is ambiguous. The TCR comes from a young woman with acute COVID-19. The sample was PBMCs or T cells enriched from blood (not recorded which). The CDR3 region is CASSPQEIDQPQHF. The CDR3 bases are TGTGCCAGCAGCCCGCAAGAAATAGATCAGCCCCAGCATTTT. The full variable domain, in which reference TRBV7-8 and TRBJ1-5 provide the parts outside the CDR3, is GAGVSQSPRYKVAKRGQDVALRCDPISGHVSLFWYQQALGQGPEFLTYFQNEAQLDKSGLPSDRFFAERPEGSVSTLKIQRTQQEDSAVYLCASSPQEIDQPQHFGDGTRLSIL.